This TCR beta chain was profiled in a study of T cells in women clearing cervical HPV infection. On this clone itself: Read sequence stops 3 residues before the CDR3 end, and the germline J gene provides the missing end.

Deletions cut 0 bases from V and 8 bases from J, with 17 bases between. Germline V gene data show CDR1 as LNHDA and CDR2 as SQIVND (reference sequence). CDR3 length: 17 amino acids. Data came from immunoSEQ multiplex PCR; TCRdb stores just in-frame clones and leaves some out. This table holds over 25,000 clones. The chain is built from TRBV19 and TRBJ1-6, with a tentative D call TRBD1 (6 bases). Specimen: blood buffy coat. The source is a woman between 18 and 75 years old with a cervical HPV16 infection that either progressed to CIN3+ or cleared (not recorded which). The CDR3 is CASSIETSGGQHSPLHF. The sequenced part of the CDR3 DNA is TGTGCCAGTAGTATAGAAACGAGTGGGGGCCAACATTCACCC.